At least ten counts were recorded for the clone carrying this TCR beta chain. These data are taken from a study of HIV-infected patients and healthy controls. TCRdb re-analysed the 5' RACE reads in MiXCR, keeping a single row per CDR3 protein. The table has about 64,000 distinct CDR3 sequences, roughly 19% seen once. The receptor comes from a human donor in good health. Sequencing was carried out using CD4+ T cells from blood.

This chain's CDR3 is CASSFRNTGTGKQPQHF. The CDR3 DNA follows: TGTGCCAGCAGTTTCCGTAACACCGGGACAGGGAAACAGCCCCAGCATTTT. The rearrangement uses TRBV28 and TRBJ1-5; 9 bases are shared with TRBD1. This CDR3 spans 17 amino acids. Germline CDR1 MDHEN, CDR2 SYDVKM. J gave up 7 bases and V 3 bases, and 13 bases lay outside the gene matches.